These 32 T cell receptor beta chains were all obtained from the same sample, sequenced in a study of T cell responses to AZD1222 COVID-19 vaccine. Here immunoSEQ multiplex PCR was the method, and the copy in TCRdb shows in-frame clones only, minus some. The sample records 90,000 to 110,000 clones, about 90% being singletons. The specimen was peripheral blood, collected on day 0 of AZD1222 vaccination. These receptors originate from an adult in good health.

This chain joins TRBV11-3 and TRBJ1-1, with 8 bases lining up with TRBD1. Germline values: CDR1 SGHNT, CDR2 YENEEA. CDR3 length: 14 residues. With 5 bases clipped from V and 4 bases from J, the junction kept 6 bases outside the gene matches. As DNA, the CDR3 is TGTGCCAGCAGCCCCAGGACAGGGTCCACTGAAGCTTTCTTT. The encoded protein is CASSPRTGSTEAFF.

The chain links TRBV3-1 (or the pseudogene TRBV3-2) to TRBJ1-1; no firm D call. Trimming pared 1 base from V and 8 bases from J, leaving 5 bases between. The CDR3 consists of 11 residues. CDR1 is LGHDT and CDR2 is YNNKEL in the germline V gene (reference sequence). Here the CDR3 DNA reads TGTGCCAGCAGCCAAGGGCGCGAAGCTTTCTTT. This sequence encodes CASSQGREAFF.

The chain links TRBV12-1 to TRBJ2-5; TRBD1, the table's D call, lacks a check against the DNA. TRBV12-1 is given as a pseudogene. CDR3 length equals 10 residues. CDR3 loop: CASSLATQYF. The CDR3 coding sequence is TGTGCCAGCAGCTTGGCGACCCAGTACTTC.

V usage is TRBV5-1 and J usage is TRBJ1-1, with D possibly being TRBD1 (5 bases). The CDR3 has 15 amino acids. From germline, CDR1 is SGHRS and CDR2 YFSETQ. V lost 4 bases, J lost 1 base, and 14 bases lay in between. CDR3 in amino acids: CASSPSPGPNTEAFF. In DNA form, the CDR3 reads TGCGCCAGCAGCCCCTCCCCAGGGCCGAACACTGAAGCTTTCTTT.

The chain couples TRBV30 to TRBJ2-7, with 9 bases aligning to TRBD2. CDR3 length: 17 amino acids. Germline CDR1 GTSNPN, CDR2 SVGIG (reference sequence). J was trimmed by 3 bases and V by 1 base; bases with no gene match: 13. CDR3: CAWSAPVGLAGSYEQYF. The CDR3 DNA is TGTGCCTGGAGTGCACCTGTTGGGCTAGCGGGAAGCTACGAGCAGTACTTC.

The rearrangement uses TRBV30 and TRBJ1-5; 7 bases fit TRBD1. The J segment lost 1 base and the V segment lost 0 bases, leaving 3 bases of the junction unmatched. From germline, CDR1 is GTSNPN and CDR2 SVGIG (reference sequence). The CDR3 sequence is 15 residues long. The CDR3 region has the DNA TGTGCCTGGAGTGTCGGGACAGTCAGCAATCAGCCCCAGCATTTT. Encoded protein: CAWSVGTVSNQPQHF.

The chain recombines TRBV4-3 with TRBJ1-2; D is possibly TRBD1 (6 bases). Trimming pared 0 bases from V and 4 bases from J, leaving 9 bases between. Germline V gives CDR1 LGHNA, CDR2 YSLEER. The CDR3 has 14 residues. The chain's CDR3 is CASSQDRTAYGYTF. The CDR3 coding sequence is TGCGCCAGCAGCCAAGATCGGACAGCCTATGGCTACACCTTC.

The chain uses TRBV6-5 and TRBJ1-4, with D possibly matching TRBD1 (5 bases). This CDR3 region has 15 residues. The V gene lost 4 bases and the J gene lost 5 bases, with 14 bases spanning the gap. Germline CDR1 and CDR2: MNHEY and SVGAGI. CDR3 in DNA: TGTGCCAGCAGTTCCCAGACAGCTTGGAATGAAAAACTGTTTTTT. It encodes CASSSQTAWNEKLFF.

In DNA form, the CDR3 reads TGTGCCTGGAGTGTTGGGGGACTCGGGGGGCAGTATTTT. It encodes CAWSVGGLGGQYF. The genes are TRBV30 and TRBJ2-3, with a possible D match to TRBD2 (6 bases). Trimming removed 0 bases at V and 11 bases at J, with 15 bases between. The CDR3 is made up of 13 amino acids. CDR1 and CDR2 (germline): GTSNPN, SVGIG (reference sequence).

This clone was recorded only once. The rearrangement joins TRBV20-1 to TRBJ2-1; TRBD2 might be the D (6 bases). CDR1 and CDR2 (germline): DFQATT, SNEGSKA (reference sequence). The CDR3 length is 13 residues. Trimming took off 3 bases at V and 3 bases at J, with 9 bases between the two ends. The CDR3: CSASLAIYNEQFF. CDR3 coding DNA: TGCAGTGCTAGTCTAGCGATCTACAATGAGCAGTTCTTC.

This chain uses TRBV21-1 with TRBJ1-1; whether TRBD1, the table's D call, matches the DNA was not checked. TRBV21-1 is an annotated pseudogene. This CDR3 spans 13 amino acids. The CDR3, as DNA: TGTGCCAGCAGCATTGGGACAGGGCATGAAGCTTTCTTT. It yields the protein CASSIGTGHEAFF.

The chain carries TRBV30 and TRBJ2-7; D may be TRBD1 or TRBD2 (5 bases each). CDR3 length: 15 residues. Germline-derived CDR1 and CDR2 are GTSNPN and SVGIG (reference sequence). Trimming took off 2 bases at V and 0 bases at J, with 14 bases between the two ends. CDR3 nucleotides: TGTGCCTGGAGTCGCATCCAGAGGGGCTCCTACGAGCAGTACTTC. It is translated as CAWSRIQRGSYEQYF.

This chain uses TRBV3-1 (or the pseudogene TRBV3-2) with TRBJ1-5; TRBD1 matches at 8 bases. The CDR3 contains 23 residues. The J segment lost 4 bases and the V segment lost 2 bases, leaving 28 bases of the junction unmatched. Germline lookup yields CDR1 LGHDT and CDR2 YNNKEL (reference sequence). CDR3: CASSQLPRSPRVGQGAGNQPQHF. The CDR3 DNA sequence: TGTGCCAGCAGCCAACTACCCCGCAGTCCCCGGGTTGGACAGGGCGCAGGAAATCAGCCCCAGCATTTT.

The V and J genes are TRBV12-5 and TRBJ1-3, with 7 bases that match TRBD1. The CDR3 extends over 18 amino acids. Losses at the gene ends were 3 bases for V and 0 bases for J; bases not matched to a gene: 11. Germline CDR1 LGHNT, CDR2 FRNRAP. The CDR3 region is CASGFEQGSGGSGNTIYF. In nucleotides, the CDR3 is TGTGCTAGTGGTTTCGAACAGGGGTCAGGGGGCTCTGGAAACACCATATATTTT.

This rearrangement joins TRBV6-6 to TRBJ1-2; 8 bases line up with TRBD1. Germline trimming cut 5 bases from V and 2 bases from J; bases unmatched to any gene: 13. The CDR3 contains 17 residues. Germline CDR1 reads MNHNY; CDR2 reads SVGAGI (reference sequence). The CDR3 loop is CASSRDRNGLSNYGYTF. In DNA, the CDR3 is TGTGCCAGCAGTCGGGACAGGAACGGCCTTTCGAACTATGGCTACACCTTC.

V is TRBV7-8 and J is TRBJ1-5; 9 nucleotides agree with TRBD1. J gave up 7 bases and V 6 bases, and 7 bases lay outside the gene matches. The CDR3 sequence is 14 residues long. Germline V gene lookup returns CDR1 SGHVS and CDR2 FQNEAQ. This chain's CDR3 is CASRPTGGTQPQHF. DNA of the CDR3: TGTGCCAGCAGGCCGACAGGGGGAACGCAGCCCCAGCATTTT.

The chain combines TRBV2 with TRBJ2-7; 7 bases line up with TRBD2. The CDR3 covers 16 residues. J lost 1 base, V lost 5 bases, and 11 bases had no gene match. The V gene's germline CDR1 is SNHLY and CDR2 FYNNEI. CDR3 loop: CASSRYPLAASYEQYF. Here the CDR3 DNA reads TGTGCCAGCAGTCGATACCCCCTAGCGGCGTCCTACGAGCAGTACTTC.

CDR3 sequence: CASSSGRPSNQPQHF. CDR3 bases: TGTGCCAGCAGTTCGGGCCGGCCAAGCAATCAGCCCCAGCATTTT. The V call is TRBV27, the J call TRBJ1-5; no clear D. CDR1 and CDR2 from the germline V gene are MNHEY and SMNVEV (reference sequence). This CDR3 spans 15 amino acids. V shed 4 bases and J shed 1 base, with 11 bases lying between them.

The chain employs TRBV6-5 and TRBJ2-5; 8 bases match TRBD1. Germline CDR1 and CDR2: MNHEY and SVGAGI. The trim removed 10 bases at V and 6 bases at J, leaving 10 bases unmatched. This CDR3 comprises 13 residues. The CDR3 nucleotides read TGTGCCACCTCTGGCACAGGGGGGCAGACCCAGTACTTC. Translating it yields CATSGTGGQTQYF.

V and J are TRBV7-2 and TRBJ2-7; D is unresolved. V lost 5 bases to trimming and J lost 6 bases, with 8 bases between them. Per the germline V gene, CDR1 is SGHTA and CDR2 is FQGNSA. CDR3 length: 11 residues. As DNA, the CDR3 is TGTGCCAGCAGCCGATTCAGCGAGCAGTACTTC. Translating gives CASSRFSEQYF.

This sequence joins TRBV6-4 and TRBJ2-7, with TRBD2 matching over 8 bases. Germline CDR1 reads MRHNA; CDR2 reads SNTAGT. The CDR3 sequence is 15 residues long. V gave up 4 bases and J gave up 1 base; unmatched junction bases: 6. Written as DNA, the CDR3 is TGTGCCAGCAGTGTGACGGCGGGGGGATCCTACGAGCAGTACTTC. Its protein is CASSVTAGGSYEQYF.

V gene TRBV6-5 combines with J gene TRBJ1-6, with 7 positions matching TRBD1. This CDR3 is 14 amino acids long. The junction had 9 bases not matched to a gene; V was cut back by 7 bases and J by 9 bases. Per the germline V gene, CDR1 is MNHEY and CDR2 is SVGAGI. Written as DNA, the CDR3 is TGTGCCAGCACCACCATGCCAGGGGGTTCACCCCTCCACTTT. Its translation: CASTTMPGGSPLHF.

V is TRBV2 and J is TRBJ1-1, with TRBD1 identical over 7 bases. This CDR3 comprises 12 residues. CDR1 and CDR2 (germline): SNHLY, FYNNEI. V shed 9 bases, J shed 1 base, and the junction held 2 bases outside the gene matches. This chain's CDR3 is CARGTANTEAFF. For the CDR3, the DNA is TGTGCCAGAGGGACAGCGAACACTGAAGCTTTCTTT.

This chain uses TRBV18 with TRBJ2-5; D may be TRBD2 (5 bases). V was pared by 3 bases and J by 1 base, with 15 bases between. The CDR3 loop spans 16 amino acids. From germline, CDR1 is KGHSH and CDR2 LQKENI. The CDR3 region is CASSPLEGQLQETQYF. The CDR3 nucleotides are TGTGCCAGCTCACCCTTAGAGGGCCAGCTCCAAGAGACCCAGTACTTC. The full variable domain, rest sourced from reference TRBV18 and TRBJ2-5, is NAGVMQNPRHLVRRRGQEARLRCSPMKGHSHVYWYRQLPEEGLKFMVYLQKENIIDESGMPKERFSAEFPKEGPSILRIQQVVRGDSAAYFCASSPLEGQLQETQYFGPGTRLLVL.

The rearrangement joins TRBV5-6 to TRBJ1-6, with a possible D match to TRBD1 (6 bases). The CDR3 totals 16 residues. V dropped 6 bases and J dropped 5 bases, with 18 bases sitting between them. Per the germline V gene, CDR1 is SGHDT and CDR2 is YYEEEE. CDR3: CASILRGGANNSPLHF. The CDR3 DNA sequence: TGTGCCAGCATCCTCCGGGGGGGGGCGAATAATTCACCCCTCCACTTT.

The rearrangement links TRBV19 to TRBJ1-1; the match to TRBD1 covers 7 bases. V lost 2 bases and J lost 0; bases outside the gene matches: 6. Germline loops: CDR1 LNHDA, CDR2 SQIVND (reference sequence). This CDR3 has 16 residues. The CDR3 DNA is TGTGCCAGTAGTATACAGGGGGAAGGAATGAACACTGAAGCTTTCTTT. Encoded protein: CASSIQGEGMNTEAFF.

The chain recombines TRBV7-2 with TRBJ1-2; 8 positions match TRBD1. Per germline, CDR1 SGHTA and CDR2 FQGNSA. The CDR3 totals 15 residues. V gave up 5 bases and J gave up 5 bases; unmatched junction bases: 10. CDR3 sequence: CASSLGTGYVYGYTF. The CDR3 DNA reads TGTGCCAGCAGCCTAGGGACAGGCTACGTTTATGGCTACACCTTC.

V gene TRBV6-2 or TRBV6-3 combines with J gene TRBJ1-2, with D maybe TRBD1 (6 bases). The CDR3 is made up of 14 amino acids. CDR1 is MNHEY and CDR2 is SVGEGT in the germline V gene. Trimming removed 5 bases from V and 2 bases from J, with 12 bases in between. The CDR3 sequence: CASSDPQGNYGYTF. As DNA, the CDR3 is TGTGCCAGCAGTGACCCACAGGGAAACTATGGCTACACCTTC.

The chain carries TRBV27 and TRBJ2-1, with D possibly matching TRBD2 (6 bases). This CDR3 has 15 residues. CDR1 is MNHEY, CDR2 SMNVEV, per germline (reference sequence). With 6 bases removed from V and 0 bases from J, the gap between germline ends came to 12 bases. CDR3 nucleotides: TGTGCCAGCAGGTCCGGGACTTCCTCCTACAATGAGCAGTTCTTC. Protein product: CASRSGTSSYNEQFF.

The rearrangement links TRBV18 to TRBJ1-2; no definite D call. V was shortened by 6 bases and J by 6 bases, with 14 bases between the two germline ends. From germline, CDR1 is KGHSH and CDR2 LQKENI. This CDR3 comprises 13 residues. CDR3 nucleotides: TGTGCCAGCTCGCCTACACCAACCGATGGCTACACCTTC. It specifies CASSPTPTDGYTF.

This chain connects TRBV4-1 to TRBJ1-5; no definite D call. The CDR3 loop spans 14 amino acids. Looked up from germline, CDR1 is MGHRA and CDR2 is YSYEKL. V lost 4 bases, J lost 3 bases, and 10 bases lay in between. The CDR3 DNA follows: TGCGCCAGCAGCCCCTACACATCCAATCAGCCCCAGCATTTT. Protein product: CASSPYTSNQPQHF.

The chain links TRBV7-9 to TRBJ1-3, with D uncertain. The CDR3 runs to 15 residues. Germline-derived CDR1 and CDR2 are SEHNR and FQNEAQ (reference sequence). V lost 5 bases to trimming and J lost 2 bases, with 13 bases between them. The CDR3 DNA is TGTGCCAGCAGCAAAGGGCCACCACCTGGAAACACCATATATTTT. The encoded protein is CASSKGPPPGNTIYF. Filled out from reference TRBV7-9 and TRBJ1-3, the complete variable domain reads DTGVSQNPRHKITKRGQNVTFRCDPISEHNRLYWYRQTLGQGPEFLTYFQNEAQLEKSRLLSDRFSAERPKGSFSTLEIQRTEQGDSAMYLCASSKGPPPGNTIYFGEGSWLTVV.